What follows is one TCR beta chain and its context. Its antigen is currently unknown. This record belongs to a study of T cell repertoires in cytomegalovirus infection. Study outcomes and limitations: HLA-C-restricted CMV-specific TCR beta clonotypes prevailed in the ex vivo response.

One entry per CDR3 protein results from TCRdb running MiXCR on the reads. The sample carries roughly 250,000 distinct CDR3 sequences, 20% to 25% recorded once. This sequence originates from a human donor in good health (CMV status not recorded). Some clones in this sample may be carry-over from other donors' samples. Sequencing was done on a sample of CD8+ T cells from PBMCs.

CDR3 nucleotide sequence: TGTGCCAGCGGGACTTACTACGAGCAGTACTTC. Amino acids: CASGTYYEQYF. V and J are TRBV28 and TRBJ2-7; weak D call: TRBD2 (6 bases). V was clipped by 8 bases and J by 3 bases, with 8 bases between them. The CDR3 is 11 amino acids. Looked up from germline, CDR1 is MDHEN and CDR2 is SYDVKM.